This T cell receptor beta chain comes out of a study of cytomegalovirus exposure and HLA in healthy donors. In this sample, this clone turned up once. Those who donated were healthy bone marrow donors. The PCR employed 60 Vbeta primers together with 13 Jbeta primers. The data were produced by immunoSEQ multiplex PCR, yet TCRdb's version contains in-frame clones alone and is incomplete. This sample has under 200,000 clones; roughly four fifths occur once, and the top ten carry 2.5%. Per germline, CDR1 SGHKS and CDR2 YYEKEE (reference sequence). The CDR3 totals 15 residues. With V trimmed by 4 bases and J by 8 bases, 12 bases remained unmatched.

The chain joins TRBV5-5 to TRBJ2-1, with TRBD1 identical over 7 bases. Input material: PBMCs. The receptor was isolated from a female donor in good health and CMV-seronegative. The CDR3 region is CASSPDRVRFHEQFF. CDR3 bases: TGTGCCAGCAGCCCCGACAGGGTTCGGTTCCATGAGCAGTTCTTC. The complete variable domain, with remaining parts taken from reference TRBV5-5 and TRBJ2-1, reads DAGVTQSPTHLIKTRGQQVTLRCSPISGHKSVSWYQQVLGQGPQFIFQYYEKEERGRGNFPDRFSARQFPNYSSELNVNALLLGDSALYLCASSPDRVRFHEQFFGPGTRLTVL.